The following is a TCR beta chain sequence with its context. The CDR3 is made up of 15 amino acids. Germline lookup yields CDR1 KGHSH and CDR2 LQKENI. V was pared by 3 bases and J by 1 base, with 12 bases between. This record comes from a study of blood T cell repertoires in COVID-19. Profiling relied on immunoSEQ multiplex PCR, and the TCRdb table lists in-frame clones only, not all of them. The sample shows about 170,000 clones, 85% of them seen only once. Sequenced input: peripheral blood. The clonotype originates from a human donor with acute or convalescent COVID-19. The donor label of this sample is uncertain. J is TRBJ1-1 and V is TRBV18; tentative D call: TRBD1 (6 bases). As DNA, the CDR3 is TGTGCCAGCTCACCTTCCATGGACAGGAACACTGAAGCTTTCTTT. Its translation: CASSPSMDRNTEAFF.